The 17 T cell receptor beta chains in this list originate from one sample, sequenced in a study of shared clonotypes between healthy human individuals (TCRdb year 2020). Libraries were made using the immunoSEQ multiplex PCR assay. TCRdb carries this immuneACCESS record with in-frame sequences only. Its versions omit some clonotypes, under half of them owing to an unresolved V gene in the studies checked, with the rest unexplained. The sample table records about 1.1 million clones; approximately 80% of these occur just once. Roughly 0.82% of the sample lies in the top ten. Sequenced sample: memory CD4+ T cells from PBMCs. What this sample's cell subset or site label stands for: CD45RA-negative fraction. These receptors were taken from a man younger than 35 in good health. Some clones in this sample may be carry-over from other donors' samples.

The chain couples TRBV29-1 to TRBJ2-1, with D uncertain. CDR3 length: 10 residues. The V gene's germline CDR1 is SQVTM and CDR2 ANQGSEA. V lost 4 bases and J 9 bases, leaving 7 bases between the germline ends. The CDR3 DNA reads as TGCAGCGTTGTATGGGTTGAGCAGTTCTTC. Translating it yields CSVVWVEQFF.

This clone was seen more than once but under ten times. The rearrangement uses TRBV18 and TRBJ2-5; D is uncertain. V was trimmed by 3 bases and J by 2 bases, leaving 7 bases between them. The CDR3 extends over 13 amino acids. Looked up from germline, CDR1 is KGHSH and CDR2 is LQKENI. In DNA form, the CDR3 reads TGTGCCAGCTCACCTATTTATCAAGAGACCCAGTACTTC. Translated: CASSPIYQETQYF. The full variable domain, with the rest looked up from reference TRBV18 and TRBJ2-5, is NAGVMQNPRHLVRRRGQEARLRCSPMKGHSHVYWYRQLPEEGLKFMVYLQKENIIDESGMPKERFSAEFPKEGPSILRIQQVVRGDSAAYFCASSPIYQETQYFGPGTRLLVL.

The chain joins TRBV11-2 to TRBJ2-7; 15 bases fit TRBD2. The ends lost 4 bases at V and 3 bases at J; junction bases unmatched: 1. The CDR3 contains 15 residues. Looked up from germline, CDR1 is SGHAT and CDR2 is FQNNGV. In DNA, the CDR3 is TGTGCCAGCAGCTCGGGACTAGCGGGAGGCTACGAGCAGTACTTC. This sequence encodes CASSSGLAGGYEQYF.

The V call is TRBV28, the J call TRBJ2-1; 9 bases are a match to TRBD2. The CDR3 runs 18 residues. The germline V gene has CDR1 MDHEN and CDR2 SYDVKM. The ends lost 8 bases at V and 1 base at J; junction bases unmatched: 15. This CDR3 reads CASDPYRGLASSYNEQFF. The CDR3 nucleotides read TGTGCCAGCGACCCGTATCGCGGACTAGCGTCATCCTACAATGAGCAGTTCTTC.

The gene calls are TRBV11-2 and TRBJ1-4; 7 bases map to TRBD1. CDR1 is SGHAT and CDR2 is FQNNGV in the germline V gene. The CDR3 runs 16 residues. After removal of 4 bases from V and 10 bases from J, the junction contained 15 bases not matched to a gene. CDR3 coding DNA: TGTGCCAGCAGCTCAGCCGCGTTGACAGGGCGAAGAAAACTGTTTTTT. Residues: CASSSAALTGRRKLFF.

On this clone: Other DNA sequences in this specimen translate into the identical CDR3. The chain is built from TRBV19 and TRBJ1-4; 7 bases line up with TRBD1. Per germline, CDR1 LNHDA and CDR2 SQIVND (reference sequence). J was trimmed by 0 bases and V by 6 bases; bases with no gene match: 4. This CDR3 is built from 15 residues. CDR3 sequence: CASSGQGATNEKLFF. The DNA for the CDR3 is TGTGCCAGTAGCGGGCAGGGGGCAACTAATGAAAAACTGTTTTTT.

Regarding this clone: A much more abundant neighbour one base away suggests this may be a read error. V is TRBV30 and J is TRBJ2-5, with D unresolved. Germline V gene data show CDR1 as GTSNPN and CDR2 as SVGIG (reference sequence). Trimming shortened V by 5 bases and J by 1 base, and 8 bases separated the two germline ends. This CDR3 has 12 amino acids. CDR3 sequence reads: CAWVLSQETQYF. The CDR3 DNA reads TGTGCCTGGGTACTAAGCCAAGAGACCCAGTACTTC. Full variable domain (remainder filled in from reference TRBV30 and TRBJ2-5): SQTIHQWPATLVQPVGSPLSLECTVEGTSNPNLYWYRQAAGRGLQLLFYSVGIGQISSEVPQNLSASRPQDRQFILSSKKLLLSDSGFYLCAWVLSQETQYFGPGTRLLVL.

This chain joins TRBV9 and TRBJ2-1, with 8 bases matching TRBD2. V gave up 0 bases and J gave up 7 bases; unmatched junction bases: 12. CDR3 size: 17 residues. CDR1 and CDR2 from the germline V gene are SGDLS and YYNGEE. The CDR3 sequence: CASSVAPAGVLGNEQFF. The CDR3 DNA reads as TGTGCCAGCAGCGTAGCCCCAGCGGGAGTTCTGGGGAATGAGCAGTTCTTC.

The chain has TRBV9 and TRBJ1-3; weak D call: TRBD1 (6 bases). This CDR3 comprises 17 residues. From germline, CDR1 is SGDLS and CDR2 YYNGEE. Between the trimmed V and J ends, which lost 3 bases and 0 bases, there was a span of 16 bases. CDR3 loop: CASSESRDIFSGNTIYF. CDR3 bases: TGTGCCAGCAGCGAAAGTCGGGACATCTTCTCTGGAAACACCATATATTTT.

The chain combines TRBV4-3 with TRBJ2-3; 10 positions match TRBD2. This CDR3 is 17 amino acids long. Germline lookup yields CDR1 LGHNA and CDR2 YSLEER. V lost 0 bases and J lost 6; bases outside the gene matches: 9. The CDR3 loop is CASSQDMASGRLDTQYF. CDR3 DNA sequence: TGCGCCAGCAGCCAAGATATGGCTAGCGGGAGACTGGATACGCAGTATTTT.

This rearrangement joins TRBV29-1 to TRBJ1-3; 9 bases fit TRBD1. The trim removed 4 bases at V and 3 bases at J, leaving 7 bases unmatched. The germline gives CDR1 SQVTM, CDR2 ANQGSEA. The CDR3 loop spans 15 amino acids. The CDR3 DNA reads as TGCAGCGTTGTTGACAGGGGGAGTGATGGAAACACCATATATTTT. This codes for CSVVDRGSDGNTIYF.

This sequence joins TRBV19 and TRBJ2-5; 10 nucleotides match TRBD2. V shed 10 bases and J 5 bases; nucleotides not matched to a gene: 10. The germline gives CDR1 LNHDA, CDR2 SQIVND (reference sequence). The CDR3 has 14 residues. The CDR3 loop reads CATWSGRAGETQYF. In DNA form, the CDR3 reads TGTGCCACATGGAGCGGGAGGGCCGGGGAGACCCAGTACTTC.

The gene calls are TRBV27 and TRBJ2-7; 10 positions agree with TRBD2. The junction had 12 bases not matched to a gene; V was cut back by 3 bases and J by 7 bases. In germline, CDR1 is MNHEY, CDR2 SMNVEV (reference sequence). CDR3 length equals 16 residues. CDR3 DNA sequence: TGTGCCAGCAGTTTGGGTCCTGGACTAGCGGAGGGGGAGCAGTACTTC. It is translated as CASSLGPGLAEGEQYF.

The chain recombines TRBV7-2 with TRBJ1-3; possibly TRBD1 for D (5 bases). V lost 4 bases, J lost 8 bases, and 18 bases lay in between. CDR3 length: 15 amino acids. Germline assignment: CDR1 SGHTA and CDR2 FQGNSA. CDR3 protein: CASSWGGMQADTIYF. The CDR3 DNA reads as TGTGCCAGCAGCTGGGGGGGGATGCAGGCCGACACCATATATTTT. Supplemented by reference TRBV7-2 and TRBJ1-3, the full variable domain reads GAGVSQSPSNKVTEKGKDVELRCDPISGHTALYWYRQSLGQGLEFLIYFQGNSAPDKSGLPSDRFSAERTGGSVSTLTIQRTQQEDSAVYLCASSWGGMQADTIYFGEGSWLTVV.

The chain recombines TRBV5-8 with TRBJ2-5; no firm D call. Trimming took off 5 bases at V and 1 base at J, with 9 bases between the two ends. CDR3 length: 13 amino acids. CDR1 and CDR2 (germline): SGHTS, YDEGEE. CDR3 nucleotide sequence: TGTGCCAGCAGTACTTGGGGCCAAGAGACCCAGTACTTC. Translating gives CASSTWGQETQYF.

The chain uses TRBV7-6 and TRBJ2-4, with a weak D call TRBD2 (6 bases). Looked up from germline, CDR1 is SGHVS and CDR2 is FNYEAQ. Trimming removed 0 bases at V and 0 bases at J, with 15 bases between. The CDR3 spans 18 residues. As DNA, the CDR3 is TGTGCCAGCAGCTTAGCGCGGAGGGCGTCCCTAGCCAAAAACATTCAGTACTTC. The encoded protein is CASSLARRASLAKNIQYF.

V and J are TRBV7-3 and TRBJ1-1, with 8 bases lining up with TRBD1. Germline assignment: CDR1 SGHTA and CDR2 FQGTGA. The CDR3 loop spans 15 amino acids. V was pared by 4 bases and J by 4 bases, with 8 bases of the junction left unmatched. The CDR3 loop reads CASSSNRGEITEAFF. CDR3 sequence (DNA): TGTGCCAGCAGCTCCAACAGGGGGGAGATCACTGAAGCTTTCTTT. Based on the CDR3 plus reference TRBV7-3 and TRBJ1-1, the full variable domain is GAGVSQTPSNKVTEKGKYVELRCDPISGHTALYWYRQSLGQGPEFLIYFQGTGAADDSGLPNDRFFAVRPEGSVSTLKIQRTERGDSAVYLCASSSNRGEITEAFFGQGTRLTVV.